The source of this TCR beta chain is a study of T cells in localized non-small cell lung cancer. Regarding this clone: Its antigen is not identified.

General study findings and limits: The tumor had only one region sequenced, so heterogeneity remains possible. Adjacent lung was found to contain a median around 56 of the top 100 tumor clones.

The data were produced by immunoSEQ multiplex PCR, yet TCRdb's version contains in-frame clones alone and is incomplete. The repertoire holds 23,000 or so clones, about 91% seen once, with about 9.4% in the top ten. This TCR was sampled from a woman aged 35-75 years with stage III lung adenocarcinoma. The sequences come from peripheral blood mononuclear cells, collected before any cancer treatment.

CDR3 amino acids: CASSLDPPEREKPTYEQYF. The CDR3 DNA reads as TGTGCCAGCAGCTTAGATCCACCTGAAAGGGAAAAACCCACCTACGAGCAGTACTTC. V and J are TRBV11-3 and TRBJ2-7; D call uncertain. Trimming removed 0 bases from V and 2 bases from J, with 23 bases in between. CDR1 is SGHNT and CDR2 is YENEEA in the germline V gene. CDR3 length: 19 amino acids.